Below, 20 T cell receptor beta chains from the same sample are listed, as sequenced in a study of CD8 T cells in ankylosing spondylitis. Study-wide results and limits: What seemed typical of ankylosing spondylitis blood was a TCR beta motif built from several highly homologous variants.

The antigens of these receptors remain unknown. MiXCR, run by TCRdb on the 5' RACE reads, gives a single entry per CDR3 protein. This sample carries 500,000 or so distinct CDR3 sequences, about 5% of them seen once, and the ten largest clones take around 3.5%. The sample taken for sequencing was blood, either unsorted or a sorted T cell fraction (not recorded which). The source of these receptors is a male donor with ankylosing spondylitis.

This clonotype appeared once. A much larger clone differs by one base, so this may be a read error. The chain uses TRBV10-3 and TRBJ2-1, with D perhaps given as TRBD1 or TRBD2 (5 bases each). Germline V lookup: CDR1 ENHRY, CDR2 SYGVKD. The CDR3 is made up of 11 amino acids. Trimming took off 10 bases at V and 9 bases at J, with 13 bases between the two ends. The CDR3 sequence is CATGRNTEQFF. CDR3 coding DNA: TGTGCCACGGGACGGAACACTGAGCAGTTCTTC.

This clonotype was observed many times. The chain has TRBV6-2 or TRBV6-3 and TRBJ2-5; 9 bases line up with TRBD1. The CDR3 sequence is 16 residues long. V lost 7 bases and J lost 4; bases outside the gene matches: 13. Per germline, CDR1 MNHEY and CDR2 SVGEGT. The CDR3 nucleotides read TGTGCCAGCACCCCACACGGACAGGGGTGGGGAGAGACCCAGTACTTC. Translating it yields CASTPHGQGWGETQYF.

This clonotype has a count of ten or more. The chain is built from TRBV7-9 and TRBJ1-5; D gene unclear. Germline CDR1 SEHNR, CDR2 FQNEAQ (reference sequence). The CDR3 is 14 residues long. The V end was cut by 5 bases, the J end by 2 bases, with 10 bases between. CDR3 region: CASSPVGGNQPQHF. The CDR3 DNA sequence: TGTGCCAGCAGCCCAGTTGGCGGCAATCAGCCCCAGCATTTT.

At least ten counts were recorded for this clonotype. This chain links TRBV27 with TRBJ1-2; D gene uncertain. The CDR3 is made up of 15 amino acids. Germline CDR1 and CDR2: MNHEY and SMNVEV (reference sequence). V was cut by 8 bases and J by 2 bases, with 18 bases left in between. The CDR3 spells CASRNNWEANYGYTF. The CDR3 DNA follows: TGTGCCAGCCGTAATAACTGGGAGGCCAACTATGGCTACACCTTC.

This clonotype was picked up many times. This rearrangement joins TRBV6-1 to TRBJ2-1; a possible D gene is TRBD2 (5 bases). With 6 bases removed from V and 7 bases from J, the gap between germline ends came to 19 bases. Germline V gene sequence: CDR1 MNHNS, CDR2 SASEGT. The CDR3 covers 15 residues. DNA of the CDR3: TGTGCCAGCAGCAAAGGTGACTACCTTACAAATGAGCAGTTCTTC. Protein sequence: CASSKGDYLTNEQFF.

This clonotype showed up many times. This chain uses TRBV5-1 with TRBJ2-7; 8 bases agree with TRBD1. The CDR3 consists of 15 residues. V was pared by 4 bases and J by 0 bases, with 6 bases of the junction left unmatched. Per the germline V gene, CDR1 is SGHRS and CDR2 is YFSETQ. CDR3 coding DNA: TGCGCCAGCAGCCCCCCGGGACAGGTCTCCTACGAGCAGTACTTC. The encoded protein is CASSPPGQVSYEQYF.

This clonotype showed up many times. This chain joins TRBV5-5 and TRBJ1-2; D ambiguous. The CDR3 extends over 15 amino acids. Germline-derived CDR1 and CDR2 are SGHKS and YYEKEE (reference sequence). Trimming removed 0 bases from V and 4 bases from J, with 13 bases in between. CDR3 protein: CASSLGVSPVYGYTF. CDR3 bases: TGTGCCAGCAGCTTGGGGGTGTCTCCGGTCTATGGCTACACCTTC.

V gene TRBV5-8 combines with J gene TRBJ2-1; unclear D gene. This CDR3 has 14 amino acids. Trimming removed 5 bases from V and 6 bases from J, with 15 bases in between. Germline loops: CDR1 SGHTS, CDR2 YDEGEE. The CDR3 sequence is CASRPRRPGNEQFF. Written as DNA, the CDR3 is TGTGCCAGCAGACCCAGACGCCCGGGCAATGAGCAGTTCTTC. Looking up the rest from reference TRBV5-8 and TRBJ2-1 gives the full variable domain: EAGVTQSPTHLIKTRGQQATLRCSPISGHTSVYWYQQALGLGLQFLLWYDEGEERNRGNFPPRFSGRQFPNYSSELNVNALELEDSALYLCASRPRRPGNEQFFGPGTRLTVL.

At least ten counts were recorded for this clonotype. The gene calls are TRBV27 and TRBJ2-1, with no clear D. The CDR3 covers 14 residues. Trimming pared 3 bases from V and 4 bases from J, leaving 10 bases between. In germline, CDR1 is MNHEY, CDR2 SMNVEV (reference sequence). CDR3 region: CASSFSWSYNEQFF. The CDR3 DNA reads as TGTGCCAGCAGTTTTTCCTGGTCGTACAATGAGCAGTTCTTC.

This clonotype was counted only a few times. V is TRBV5-1 and J is TRBJ1-1; TRBD1 matches at 8 bases. The V gene's germline CDR1 is SGHRS and CDR2 YFSETQ. The CDR3 is 15 residues long. Trimming cost V 5 bases and J 3 bases; bases outside gene matches: 9. The CDR3 is CASSSGTGSYTEAFF. The DNA of the CDR3 is TGCGCCAGCAGTTCCGGGACAGGCTCCTACACTGAAGCTTTCTTT.

The rearrangement uses TRBV7-9 and TRBJ2-1; a possible D gene is TRBD2 (6 bases). The V gene lost 5 bases and the J gene lost 4 bases, with 21 bases spanning the gap. Germline CDR1 is SEHNR and CDR2 is FQNEAQ (reference sequence). The CDR3 sequence is 17 residues long. Here the CDR3 reads CASSPQSREKSYNEQFF. The CDR3 bases are TGTGCCAGCAGCCCCCAGTCCCGGGAGAAAAGTTACAATGAGCAGTTCTTC.

The rearrangement links TRBV5-1 to TRBJ2-3, with D possibly being TRBD2 (5 bases). The CDR3 extends over 12 amino acids. The ends were cut back, 4 bases at V and 7 bases at J, with 10 bases in the middle. The germline gives CDR1 SGHRS, CDR2 YFSETQ. The CDR3 sequence: CASSPGSYTQYF. As DNA, the CDR3 is TGCGCCAGCAGCCCGGGGTCTTATACGCAGTATTTT.

The table lists this clonotype with many counts. The genes are TRBV28 and TRBJ2-5, with 9 bases that match TRBD2. This CDR3 region has 14 residues. The germline V gene has CDR1 MDHEN and CDR2 SYDVKM. Germline trimming cut 7 bases from V and 0 bases from J; bases unmatched to any gene: 3. The CDR3 sequence is CASTLAGDQETQYF. CDR3 sequence (DNA): TGTGCCAGCACGTTAGCGGGAGACCAAGAGACCCAGTACTTC.

This clonotype appeared many times. The chain joins TRBV5-1 to TRBJ1-5; D gene ambiguous. Per the germline V gene, CDR1 is SGHRS and CDR2 is YFSETQ. Trimming stripped 0 bases from V and 7 bases from J, with 11 bases between. The length of the CDR3 is 14 residues. As DNA, the CDR3 is TGCGCCAGCAGCTTGGCTGGGGTGGGGCAGCCCCAGCATTTT. Its protein product is CASSLAGVGQPQHF.

This clonotype was picked up a small number of times. The chain carries TRBV6-5 and TRBJ2-3; TRBD2 matches at 12 bases. The germline CDR1 and CDR2 sequences are MNHEY and SVGAGI. The trim removed 2 bases at V and 6 bases at J, leaving 6 bases unmatched. The CDR3 totals 16 residues. CDR3 nucleotide sequence: TGTGCCAGCAGTTACGAAACTAGCGGGAGGAGGGATACGCAGTATTTT. It translates to CASSYETSGRRDTQYF.

This clonotype was picked up many times. This chain links TRBV5-1 with TRBJ1-1; 8 bases agree with TRBD1. The CDR3 totals 13 residues. Unmatched junction bases numbered 9, after V lost 4 bases and J lost 10 bases. Per the germline V gene, CDR1 is SGHRS and CDR2 is YFSETQ. CDR3 sequence (DNA): TGCGCCAGCAGCCCGGGACAGGTGGAGGCAGCTTTCTTT. The encoded protein is CASSPGQVEAAFF.

This clonotype was recorded many times. The CDR3 DNA is TGTGCCAGCAGTATCCAGGGGGGGGGTGAGCAGTTCTTC. Protein sequence: CASSIQGGGEQFF. The chain employs TRBV12-3 or TRBV12-4 and TRBJ2-1; D possibly uses TRBD1 or TRBD2 (7 bases each). V lost 5 bases, J lost 9 bases, and 14 bases lay in between. The CDR3 totals 13 residues.

This clonotype was seen repeatedly, ten times or more. The chain has TRBV5-8 and TRBJ2-7; TRBD1 or TRBD2 may be the D gene (5 bases each). The V end was cut by 4 bases, the J end by 1 base, with 18 bases between. The germline V gene has CDR1 SGHTS and CDR2 YDEGEE. The CDR3 has 16 residues. The CDR3 loop reads CASSRASGTLSYEQYF. The CDR3, as DNA: TGTGCCAGCAGCAGAGCCTCCGGGACCCTTTCCTACGAGCAGTACTTC.

This clonotype was detected many times. In nucleotides, the CDR3 is TGCAGCGTTGAGGGGGGGATGGCCTACAATGAGCAGTTCTTC. Its translation is CSVEGGMAYNEQFF. The chain recombines TRBV29-1 with TRBJ2-1; 7 bases align to TRBD2. Germline loops: CDR1 SQVTM, CDR2 ANQGSEA. J gave up 2 bases and V 3 bases, and 4 bases lay outside the gene matches. The CDR3 length is 14 residues.

This clonotype was counted many times. The V gene is TRBV5-8, the J gene TRBJ1-1; D is undetermined. V lost 4 bases, J lost 0 bases, and 10 bases lay in between. CDR3 length equals 14 residues. Germline lookup yields CDR1 SGHTS and CDR2 YDEGEE. Written as DNA, the CDR3 is TGTGCCAGCAGCCTTTCGATCATGAACACTGAAGCTTTCTTT. It specifies CASSLSIMNTEAFF.